This TCR beta chain derives from a study of T cells in Graves' hyperthyroidism and ophthalmopathy. Study-level findings and limits: Ophthalmopathy was told apart from stable hyperthyroidism by a 13 V-J model.

There are a few counts of this clonotype. Antigen specificity is unknown. Clinical Activity Scores of at least 3, NOSPECS grades of at least 4 and durations under 3 months characterized ophthalmopathy patients. TCR beta CDR3 sequences were amplified from RNA transcripts. First-round RT-PCR of the TCR CDR3 relied on the HTBI primer set. One entry per CDR3 protein, called by TCRdb with MiXCR from the multiplex PCR reads. The sample yields around 610,000 distinct CDR3 sequences, about 14% seen once. The CDR3 length is 15 residues. Trimming took 7 bases from V and 0 from J, leaving 17 bases between them. The germline gives CDR1 SGDLS, CDR2 YYNGEE.

The origin of this receptor is a woman aged 35 to 49 with Graves' ophthalmopathy. This chain links TRBV9 with TRBJ2-7; D is unresolved. The sample was blood. The CDR3 DNA reads as TGTGCCAGCTCACCACAGCAGGAAAGCTCCTACGAGCAGTACTTC. It yields the protein CASSPQQESSYEQYF. Full variable domain (outside the CDR3, taken from reference TRBV9 and TRBJ2-7): DSGVTQTPKHLITATGQRVTLRCSPRSGDLSVYWYQQSLDQGLQFLIQYYNGEERAKGNILERFSAQQFPDLHSELNLSSLELGDSALYFCASSPQQESSYEQYFGPGTRLTVT.